One sample yielded the 18 T cell receptor beta chains listed below, sequenced in a study of blood T cell repertoires in COVID-19. The protocol was immunoSEQ multiplex PCR, while the TCRdb copy is restricted to in-frame clones and leaves out a portion. The sample consists of around 73,000 clones, 82% of them appearing once. Input material: peripheral blood. These receptors came from a woman in her sixties with acute or convalescent COVID-19.

This chain joins TRBV3-1 (or the pseudogene TRBV3-2) and TRBJ2-3; D possibly corresponds to TRBD1 (6 bases). The V and J ends lost 4 bases and 1 base respectively, with 18 bases between them. The CDR3 has 17 residues. The germline CDR1 and CDR2 sequences are LGHDT and YNNKEL (reference sequence). CDR3: CASSRDVGGPGTDTQYF. Here the CDR3 DNA reads TGTGCCAGCAGCCGGGATGTAGGGGGTCCGGGCACAGATACGCAGTATTTT.

The gene calls are TRBV6-6 and TRBJ1-4, with 10 positions matching TRBD1. The CDR3 has 19 residues. CDR1 and CDR2 from the germline V gene are MNHNY and SVGAGI (reference sequence). Trimming at V came to 5 bases and at J to 3 bases, leaving 15 bases not matched to a gene. The CDR3 here is CASSPRDRGYGTANEKLFF. CDR3 bases: TGTGCCAGCAGTCCCCGGGACAGGGGATACGGTACGGCTAATGAAAAACTGTTTTTT.

The chain couples TRBV12-5 to TRBJ2-7; 11 nucleotides align to TRBD1. The V gene end was trimmed by 0 bases and the J gene end by 1 base; junction bases not matched to a gene: 11. The CDR3 sequence is 19 residues long. From germline, CDR1 is LGHNT and CDR2 FRNRAP. The CDR3 nucleotides read TGTGCTAGTGGTTTGGTAGTGTGGGACAGGGGGGGAGGGTCCTACGAGCAGTACTTC. The encoded protein is CASGLVVWDRGGGSYEQYF.

This clone was detected once. The chain is built from TRBV7-8 and TRBJ1-1; D remains unclear. The V gene's germline CDR1 is SGHVS and CDR2 FQNEAQ. This CDR3 is 16 amino acids long. The V gene lost 2 bases and the J gene lost 0 bases, with 13 bases spanning the gap. The CDR3 region has the DNA TGTGCCAGCAGCTTATCCACGGTTCGAATGAACACTGAAGCTTTCTTT. This gives the protein CASSLSTVRMNTEAFF.

V usage is TRBV7-8 and J usage is TRBJ1-4, with TRBD1 as a possible D gene (6 bases). CDR3 length: 14 amino acids. Germline V gene lookup returns CDR1 SGHVS and CDR2 FQNEAQ. Trimming cost V 5 bases and J 4 bases, with 11 bases left between them. CDR3 amino acids: CASSRTEINEKLFF. DNA of the CDR3: TGTGCCAGCAGCCGGACAGAGATTAATGAAAAACTGTTTTTT.

This chain links TRBV24-1 with TRBJ2-3, with TRBD2 identical over 8 bases. Trimming removed 6 bases from V and 4 bases from J; junction bases left unmatched: 8. CDR3 size: 15 residues. Germline CDR1 and CDR2: KGHDR and SFDVKD. The CDR3 spells CATSTLREDPDTQYF. The DNA of the CDR3 is TGTGCCACCAGTACGCTGCGGGAGGACCCAGATACGCAGTATTTT.

Only a few counts were recorded for this clone. This sequence joins TRBV9 and TRBJ1-1, with TRBD1 matching 7 bases. CDR1 is SGDLS and CDR2 is YYNGEE in the germline V gene. The length of the CDR3 is 15 residues. V shed 4 bases and J 5 bases; nucleotides not matched to a gene: 11. DNA for the CDR3: TGTGCCAGCAGCAAAGGGTACCAGGGGGGTACTGAAGCTTTCTTT. Its protein product is CASSKGYQGGTEAFF.

This clone was observed once. The chain combines TRBV24-1 with TRBJ2-4, with 8 bases aligning to TRBD1. This CDR3 is built from 15 residues. The V segment lost 7 bases and the J segment 4 bases; nucleotides outside the gene matches: 8. CDR1 is KGHDR, CDR2 SFDVKD, per germline. This chain's CDR3 is CATSQTGDGKNIQYF. CDR3 bases: TGTGCCACCAGCCAGACAGGGGATGGGAAAAACATTCAGTACTTC.

This sequence joins TRBV6-1 and TRBJ1-2, with TRBD1 as a possible D gene (6 bases). Germline lookup yields CDR1 MNHNS and CDR2 SASEGT. CDR3 length: 16 amino acids. V gave up 0 bases and J gave up 2 bases, with 13 bases separating them. Here the CDR3 reads CASSEAQGRNNYGYTF. In DNA form, the CDR3 reads TGTGCCAGCAGTGAAGCACAGGGACGGAACAACTATGGCTACACCTTC.

This sequence joins TRBV28 and TRBJ1-2; 11 bases line up with TRBD1. The V gene end was trimmed by 4 bases and the J gene end by 3 bases; junction bases not matched to a gene: 7. CDR3 length equals 16 residues. Germline CDR1 is MDHEN and CDR2 is SYDVKM. This CDR3 is CASSSLRTGGHYGYTF. CDR3 in DNA: TGTGCCAGCAGTTCGCTAAGGACAGGGGGCCACTATGGCTACACCTTC.

This rearrangement joins TRBV5-1 to TRBJ1-4; 11 bases are a match to TRBD1. The J segment lost 7 bases and the V segment lost 4 bases, leaving 9 bases of the junction unmatched. The CDR3 totals 16 residues. Germline V gives CDR1 SGHRS, CDR2 YFSETQ. The CDR3 DNA reads TGCGCCAGCAGCGAGAGAACCGGGACAGGGGGTGAAAAACTGTTTTTT. Amino acid sequence: CASSERTGTGGEKLFF.

The chain is built from TRBV7-3 and TRBJ2-1; D perhaps matches TRBD2 (6 bases). The CDR3 length is 15 residues. The germline V gene has CDR1 SGHTA and CDR2 FQGTGA. Trimming shortened V by 4 bases and J by 7 bases, and 17 bases separated the two germline ends. CDR3 sequence reads: CASSSQRAARNEQFF. DNA for the CDR3: TGTGCCAGCAGCTCCCAGCGGGCCGCGAGGAATGAGCAGTTCTTC.

The chain couples TRBV5-1 to TRBJ2-2; 10 positions match TRBD1. V dropped 3 bases and J dropped 3; count of bases not matched to a gene: 8. Per the germline V gene, CDR1 is SGHRS and CDR2 is YFSETQ. The CDR3 is made up of 17 amino acids. The CDR3 loop reads CASSSPGQGSDTGELFF. The CDR3, as DNA: TGCGCCAGCAGCTCCCCGGGACAGGGGTCGGACACCGGGGAGCTGTTTTTT.

Note on this clone: At one end the junction does not follow the germline gene, possibly because of a read error. CDR3 region: CASRHQASGNTIYF. The CDR3 DNA is TGTGCCAGCCGCCATCAGGCCTCTGGAAACACCATATATTTT. V and J are TRBV3-1 (or the pseudogene TRBV3-2) and TRBJ1-3; D is undetermined. CDR1 and CDR2 (germline): LGHDT, YNNKEL (reference sequence). The CDR3 loop spans 14 amino acids.

V gene TRBV3-1 (or the pseudogene TRBV3-2) combines with J gene TRBJ2-4, with 7 bases identical to TRBD1. The J call may not be correct, given that the DNA end is closer to TRBJ2-7. The CDR3 is 13 residues long. Germline values: CDR1 LGHDT, CDR2 YNNKEL (reference sequence). This chain's CDR3 is CASSQTRQGEQYF. The CDR3, as DNA: TGTGCCAGCAGCCAAACAAGACAGGGCGAGCAGTACTTC.

V usage is TRBV7-2 and J usage is TRBJ2-5; 7 bases agree with TRBD2. The CDR3 length is 13 residues. Germline lookup yields CDR1 SGHTA and CDR2 FQGNSA. V lost 6 bases and J lost 10; bases outside the gene matches: 11. The chain's CDR3 is CASSHPTSLNQYF. For the CDR3, the DNA is TGTGCCAGCAGTCATCCGACTAGCCTGAACCAGTACTTC.

The chain combines TRBV24-1 with TRBJ1-5, with D perhaps matching TRBD1 (5 bases). V was cut by 2 bases and J by 7 bases, with 17 bases left in between. The CDR3 contains 16 residues. CDR1 KGHDR and CDR2 SFDVKD come from the germline V gene. This CDR3 reads CATSDSGRQGSQPQHF. The CDR3 nucleotides read TGTGCCACCAGTGATTCGGGCCGCCAGGGCTCCCAGCCCCAGCATTTT.

V usage is TRBV24-1 and J usage is TRBJ2-7; 9 nucleotides align to TRBD1. This CDR3 spans 15 amino acids. The germline V gene has CDR1 KGHDR and CDR2 SFDVKD. V lost 2 bases and J lost 6; bases outside the gene matches: 7. CDR3 nucleotides: TGTGCCACCAGTGATTCCGGGACAGGGAGAGGCGAGCAGTACTTC. It codes for CATSDSGTGRGEQYF.